This T cell receptor beta chain came from a study of beta chain features in type 1 diabetes. Between the trimmed V and J ends, which lost 5 bases and 3 bases, there was a span of 11 bases. In germline, CDR1 is MDHEN, CDR2 SYDVKM. The CDR3 totals 14 residues. The study's findings and limits: Equally in patients and controls, PCR might preferentially amplify shorter templates.

Notes on this clone: Its antigen is not known.

Averaging about 116 mL, one heparinised blood draw was given by each donor. Expressed TCRB transcripts got sequenced, as all isolated RNA was reverse transcribed. Only in-frame clones appear in the TCRdb table, and some are missing; sequencing was by immunoSEQ multiplex PCR. The sample has 250,000 to 350,000 clones; approximately 15% are singletons. This TCR was sampled from a man aged 25 to 40 in good health. The chain links TRBV28 to TRBJ1-5, with D unclear. Sequencing used central memory CD4+ T cells from blood. CDR3 sequence reads: CASSPDGLNQPQHF. The CDR3 DNA follows: TGTGCCAGCAGTCCGGACGGCCTCAATCAGCCCCAGCATTTT.